One and the same sample provided the 29 T cell receptor beta chains below, sequenced in a study of Graves' ophthalmopathy and Graves' hyperthyroidism. The TCR beta CDR3 regions underwent amplification from RNA transcripts. The workflow started with a first-round RT-PCR run with HTBI primers and then moved on to a second-round multiplex PCR. A single record per CDR3 protein comes from TCRdb applying MiXCR to the multiplex PCR reads. The sample consists of about 340,000 distinct CDR3 sequences, roughly 15% of them appearing once. The sequenced sample consisted of peripheral blood. The receptors originated from an adult man with Graves' ophthalmopathy.

Many counts were recorded for this clonotype. The CDR3 DNA follows: TGCGCCAGCAGCTTGGTCCCGCGGAACTCCTACGAGCAGTACTTC. Encoded protein: CASSLVPRNSYEQYF. V usage is TRBV5-1 and J usage is TRBJ2-7; no firm D call. V dropped 0 bases and J dropped 0 bases, with 10 bases sitting between them. Germline loops: CDR1 SGHRS, CDR2 YFSETQ. CDR3 length: 15 residues.

The chain couples TRBV6-5 to TRBJ2-7; 8 bases fit TRBD2. The V gene end was trimmed by 0 bases and the J gene end by 3 bases; junction bases not matched to a gene: 1. The CDR3 runs to 14 residues. Germline V gene data show CDR1 as MNHEY and CDR2 as SVGAGI. The CDR3 spells CASSYSSGVYEQYF. In DNA, the CDR3 is TGTGCCAGCAGTTACTCTAGCGGGGTCTACGAGCAGTACTTC.

This clonotype was observed many times. V gene TRBV12-5 combines with J gene TRBJ1-2; no clear D. Germline loops: CDR1 LGHNT, CDR2 FRNRAP. The CDR3 consists of 14 residues. Trimming took 3 bases from V and 7 from J, leaving 15 bases between them. The CDR3 here is CASGFVPGSIGYTF. CDR3 DNA: TGTGCTAGTGGTTTCGTTCCGGGCTCTATTGGCTACACCTTC.

This clonotype was seen at least ten times. V usage is TRBV2 and J usage is TRBJ1-3, with D unresolved. V was cut by 4 bases and J by 0 bases, with 10 bases left in between. The germline CDR1 and CDR2 sequences are SNHLY and FYNNEI. This CDR3 is 15 amino acids long. The DNA of the CDR3 is TGTGCCAGCAGTGCAGATGGATACTCTGGAAACACCATATATTTT. Amino acid sequence: CASSADGYSGNTIYF.

This clonotype was detected ten times or more. V gene TRBV9 combines with J gene TRBJ1-3, with D unclear. Germline V CDR1 and CDR2: SGDLS, YYNGEE. This CDR3 has 16 amino acids. V lost 0 bases and J lost 0, with 10 bases in between. CDR3 in DNA: TGTGCCAGCAGCGTAGGGCCGGTCTCCTCTGGAAACACCATATATTTT. This translates into CASSVGPVSSGNTIYF.

This clonotype was detected ten times or more. The chain recombines TRBV6-1 with TRBJ1-6; the D is unclear. The CDR3 contains 15 residues. CDR1 and CDR2 from the germline V gene are MNHNS and SASEGT. The V end lost 7 bases, the J end lost 0 bases, and 10 bases lay between the germline ends. CDR3 in DNA: TGTGCCAGCACCACTCAGAGCTCCTATAATTCACCCCTCCACTTT. Translating gives CASTTQSSYNSPLHF.

This clonotype was seen many times. The rearrangement uses TRBV5-1 and TRBJ2-2; D is possibly TRBD1 (5 bases). Deletions cut 2 bases from V and 0 bases from J, with 8 bases between. Germline loops: CDR1 SGHRS, CDR2 YFSETQ. The CDR3 extends over 15 amino acids. The CDR3, as DNA: TGCGCCAGCAGCTTCGACAGTGCGAACACCGGGGAGCTGTTTTTT. This encodes CASSFDSANTGELFF.

This clonotype was recorded many times. This chain links TRBV7-2 with TRBJ2-4; D unclear. V lost 4 bases and J 7 bases, leaving 14 bases between the germline ends. The CDR3 extends over 14 amino acids. Looked up from germline, CDR1 is SGHTA and CDR2 is FQGNSA. Written as DNA, the CDR3 is TGTGCCAGCAGCTCTGGCTTTTCCAGGAACATTCAGTACTTC. Amino acids: CASSSGFSRNIQYF.

This chain links TRBV2 with TRBJ2-5; D remains unclear. V dropped 10 bases and J dropped 7 bases, with 13 bases sitting between them. Germline loops: CDR1 SNHLY, CDR2 FYNNEI. The CDR3 runs to 11 residues. In DNA, the CDR3 is TGTGCCACCCGTGGGGAAGGGACCCAGTACTTC. Its translation is CATRGEGTQYF.

This clonotype has ten or more counts. V is TRBV6-5 and J is TRBJ2-7, with D perhaps TRBD2 (6 bases). This CDR3 is 13 amino acids long. The ends were cut back, 8 bases at V and 2 bases at J, with 13 bases in the middle. Germline CDR1 is MNHEY and CDR2 is SVGAGI. CDR3 region: CASRGVRPYEQYF. CDR3 nucleotide sequence: TGTGCCAGCCGCGGGGTCAGACCCTACGAGCAGTACTTC.

This clonotype was detected ten times or more. The gene calls are TRBV6-1 and TRBJ2-6, with TRBD1 matching 9 bases. This CDR3 spans 16 amino acids. The V and J ends lost 3 bases and 2 bases, in that order; junction bases with no gene match: 2. Looked up from germline, CDR1 is MNHNS and CDR2 is SASEGT. The chain's CDR3 is CASSERTGAGANVLTF. In DNA, the CDR3 is TGTGCCAGCAGTGAGAGGACAGGGGCTGGGGCCAACGTCCTGACTTTC.

The chain combines TRBV20-1 with TRBJ2-7; 10 positions match TRBD1. The trim removed 3 bases at V and 2 bases at J, leaving 13 bases unmatched. The CDR3 sequence is 17 residues long. The germline CDR1 and CDR2 sequences are DFQATT and SNEGSKA (reference sequence). The CDR3 DNA follows: TGCAGTGCTAGTCGTCTACCGGGACAGGGGATTCCCTACGAGCAGTACTTC. Amino acid sequence: CSASRLPGQGIPYEQYF.

At least ten counts were recorded for this clonotype. The rearrangement uses TRBV6-5 and TRBJ1-5, with D perhaps TRBD1 (5 bases). Trimming took 4 bases from V and 9 from J, leaving 16 bases between them. Looked up from germline, CDR1 is MNHEY and CDR2 is SVGAGI. The CDR3 has 14 amino acids. The CDR3 sequence: CASSSELFQGPQHF. The CDR3 DNA follows: TGTGCCAGCAGTTCAGAATTGTTTCAGGGGCCCCAGCATTTT.

This clonotype was detected many times. This chain uses TRBV6-1 with TRBJ2-7; 10 bases are a match to TRBD2. This CDR3 spans 15 amino acids. The germline V gene encodes CDR1 MNHNS and CDR2 SASEGT. V lost 5 bases to trimming and J lost 6 bases; unmatched junction nucleotides: 10. CDR3 region: CASSTLSSGGSEQYF. In DNA, the CDR3 is TGTGCCAGCAGTACCCTCTCTAGCGGGGGTTCCGAGCAGTACTTC.

This clonotype appeared many times. The J gene is TRBJ2-2, the V gene TRBV6-2 or TRBV6-3; maybe TRBD1 (6 bases). This CDR3 comprises 15 residues. With 2 bases removed from V and 6 bases from J, the gap between germline ends came to 13 bases. Germline assignment: CDR1 MNHEY and CDR2 SVGEGT. CDR3 sequence (DNA): TGTGCCAGCAGTTACAGGCCGGCAGGGGCCGGGGAGCTGTTTTTT. This sequence encodes CASSYRPAGAGELFF.

This clonotype was recorded many times. V usage is TRBV7-2 and J usage is TRBJ1-5; D remains unclear. Germline V lookup: CDR1 SGHTA, CDR2 FQGNSA. Trimming pared 2 bases from V and 3 bases from J, leaving 2 bases between. CDR3 length: 12 amino acids. CDR3 sequence reads: CASSLPNQPQHF. The CDR3, as DNA: TGTGCCAGCAGCTTACCCAATCAGCCCCAGCATTTT.

The sample holds many counts of this clonotype. This sequence joins TRBV19 and TRBJ2-2; D is tentatively TRBD1 or TRBD2 (7 bases each). This CDR3 is 17 amino acids long. Germline V gives CDR1 LNHDA, CDR2 SQIVND (reference sequence). Trimming removed 7 bases from V and 4 bases from J, with 22 bases in between. DNA for the CDR3: TGTGCCAGTATCCTAACGGGAGGACAGGTTATCACCGGGGAGCTGTTTTTT. Protein: CASILTGGQVITGELFF.

Many counts were recorded for this clonotype. The gene calls are TRBV12-3 or TRBV12-4 and TRBJ2-5, with D perhaps matching TRBD2 (5 bases). The CDR3 runs 14 residues. V lost 5 bases to trimming and J lost 4 bases, with 14 bases between them. CDR3 nucleotide sequence: TGTGCCAGCAGTCCGGACGGTGGGAGAGAGACCCAGTACTTC. Its protein product is CASSPDGGRETQYF.

The chain is built from TRBV6-2 or TRBV6-3 and TRBJ2-7; TRBD2 aligns across 11 bases. With V trimmed by 6 bases and J by 0 bases, 7 bases remained unmatched. This CDR3 is built from 16 residues. The V gene's germline CDR1 is MNHEY and CDR2 SVGEGT. CDR3 in DNA: TGTGCCAGCAGCACCGGACTAGCGGGCAACTCCTACGAGCAGTACTTC. Translated: CASSTGLAGNSYEQYF.

The chain carries TRBV11-2 and TRBJ2-7, with a possible D match to TRBD1 (7 bases). Trimming shortened V by 4 bases and J by 3 bases, and 13 bases separated the two germline ends. The CDR3 is 14 amino acids. CDR1 is SGHAT and CDR2 is FQNNGV in the germline V gene. The CDR3 region is CASSYRQGGYEQYF. The CDR3 DNA reads as TGTGCCAGCAGCTACCGACAGGGAGGCTACGAGCAGTACTTC.

This clonotype has at least ten counts. CDR3 sequence (DNA): TGTGCCAGCAGTTCCCCCACGTTCTCGTCCTACGAGCAGTACTTC. Translating gives CASSSPTFSSYEQYF. This rearrangement joins TRBV28 to TRBJ2-7, with D hard to call. Germline V gives CDR1 MDHEN, CDR2 SYDVKM. The length of the CDR3 is 15 residues. Between the trimmed V and J ends, which lost 4 bases and 1 base, there was a span of 14 bases.

The chain combines TRBV28 with TRBJ2-5; TRBD2 agrees at 11 bases. This CDR3 spans 15 amino acids. The V gene's germline CDR1 is MDHEN and CDR2 SYDVKM. Losses at the gene ends were 4 bases for V and 5 bases for J; bases not matched to a gene: 6. Here the CDR3 DNA reads TGTGCCAGCAGTTCCCCTAGCGGGGGGCTGGAGACCCAGTACTTC. Protein sequence: CASSSPSGGLETQYF.

Many counts were recorded for this clonotype. The CDR3 DNA reads TGTGCCACCATCGACCGGACAGGCGGTCGGCATGGCTACACCTTC. Residues: CATIDRTGGRHGYTF. The chain recombines TRBV6-1 with TRBJ1-2; 7 bases are shared with TRBD1. V was pared by 10 bases and J by 6 bases, with 17 bases of the junction left unmatched. The CDR3 loop spans 15 amino acids. Per germline, CDR1 MNHNS and CDR2 SASEGT.

V and J are TRBV25-1 and TRBJ1-3; D remains unclear. The germline gives CDR1 MGHDK, CDR2 SYGVNS. CDR3 length: 14 amino acids. The germline V and J ends were trimmed by 7 bases and 0 bases, with 10 bases remaining between them. The CDR3 reads CASTPTLSGNTIYF. The CDR3 DNA reads TGTGCCAGCACTCCGACCCTCTCTGGAAACACCATATATTTT.

This clonotype was counted at least ten times. As DNA, the CDR3 is TGTGCCACCAGTCGACAGGGGAGCACTGAAGCTTTCTTT. This sequence encodes CATSRQGSTEAFF. The J gene is TRBJ1-1, the V gene TRBV24-1; 8 bases fit TRBD1. The junction had 3 bases not matched to a gene; V was cut back by 6 bases and J by 4 bases. Germline CDR1 reads KGHDR; CDR2 reads SFDVKD. This CDR3 comprises 13 residues.

This clonotype was seen at least ten times. The rearrangement links TRBV20-1 to TRBJ1-1; 10 bases are shared with TRBD1. The V gene end was trimmed by 0 bases and the J gene end by 4 bases; junction bases not matched to a gene: 5. The germline V gene encodes CDR1 DFQATT and CDR2 SNEGSKA (reference sequence). This CDR3 has 15 residues. The DNA of the CDR3 is TGCAGTGCTAGAGACAGACAGGGGGCTCGCACTGAAGCTTTCTTT. Amino acids: CSARDRQGARTEAFF.

Note on this clonotype: Being one base from a much bigger clone, this may be a read error. The chain has TRBV5-1 and TRBJ2-7; unclear D gene. The CDR3 sequence is 13 residues long. From germline, CDR1 is SGHRS and CDR2 YFSETQ. For the CDR3, the DNA is TGCGCCAGCAGCTCGCCCCCGACCTACGAGCGGTACTTC. Its protein is CASSSPPTYERYF.

The chain employs TRBV7-8 and TRBJ1-5, with 8 bases matching TRBD1. CDR1 and CDR2 from the germline V gene are SGHVS and FQNEAQ. The CDR3 is 17 amino acids. V shed 2 bases, J shed 6 bases, and the junction held 12 bases outside the gene matches. CDR3 loop: CASSLSRGRTGGQPQHF. The DNA for the CDR3 is TGTGCCAGCAGCTTAAGCAGGGGGCGCACAGGAGGTCAGCCCCAGCATTTT. Full variable domain (missing parts from reference TRBV7-8 and TRBJ1-5): GAGVSQSPRYKVAKRGQDVALRCDPISGHVSLFWYQQALGQGPEFLTYFQNEAQLDKSGLPSDRFFAERPEGSVSTLKIQRTQQEDSAVYLCASSLSRGRTGGQPQHFGDGTRLSIL.

This clonotype was seen at least ten times. V gene TRBV19 combines with J gene TRBJ1-3; D call uncertain. The V end lost 5 bases, the J end lost 0 bases, and 5 bases lay between the germline ends. Looked up from germline, CDR1 is LNHDA and CDR2 is SQIVND (reference sequence). CDR3 size: 13 residues. CDR3 nucleotides: TGTGCCAGTAGTGGCAGCTCTGGAAACACCATATATTTT. Amino acids: CASSGSSGNTIYF.